The clone carrying this T cell receptor (beta chain) was detected many times. Its antigen remains unknown. The sample belongs to a study of T cells in Graves' hyperthyroidism and ophthalmopathy. What was amplified from RNA transcripts were TCR beta CDR3 regions. Researchers ran a first-round RT-PCR on the TCR CDR3 using the HTBI primer set. TCRdb processed the multiplex PCR reads anew with MiXCR; each CDR3 protein has one entry. The sample holds about 200,000 distinct CDR3 sequences, about 17% seen once. V lost 6 bases and J 8 bases, leaving 16 bases between the germline ends. The V gene's germline CDR1 is DFQATT and CDR2 SNEGSKA (reference sequence). CDR3 length: 12 amino acids. Study-wide results and caveats: Clonotypes that were expanded in thyroid above 0.001 mostly appeared in blood too.

Stable Graves' hyperthyroidism meant no ophthalmopathy progression within 18 months. Patients aged 18 to 65 had newly diagnosed hyperthyroidism of under 2 months' duration. This sequence was found in a woman aged 50 to 60 with Graves' hyperthyroidism. The V gene is TRBV20-1, the J gene TRBJ1-2; D call uncertain. The source material was blood. In nucleotides, the CDR3 is TGCAGTGCAACAGTGCGGGGTGGGGGCTACACCTTC. Protein: CSATVRGGGYTF.